One and the same sample provided the 32 T cell receptor beta chains below, sequenced in a study of T cell responses to AZD1222 COVID-19 vaccine. Method: immunoSEQ multiplex PCR; TCRdb's copy keeps in-frame clones and lacks some. The sample records 120,000 to 150,000 clones, 85% to 90% being singletons. The sample in question was peripheral blood, obtained on day 0 of AZD1222 vaccination. These receptors all stem from an adult in good health.

The CDR3 DNA sequence: TGTGCCAGCAGTTACGGTCGGGGTACGAACACTGAAGCTTTCTTT. It yields the protein CASSYGRGTNTEAFF. The rearrangement joins TRBV6-2 or TRBV6-3 to TRBJ1-1; D is ambiguous. The CDR3 has 15 amino acids. V lost 2 bases, J lost 1 base, and 11 bases lay in between. The germline V gene encodes CDR1 MNHEY and CDR2 SVGEGT.

This clone was found a few times. The chain couples TRBV15 to TRBJ1-5; D gene uncertain. Trimming removed 7 bases from V and 0 bases from J, with 7 bases in between. The CDR3 sequence is 13 residues long. Germline assignment: CDR1 LNHNV and CDR2 YYDKDF (reference sequence). The CDR3 is CATNQYSNQPQHF. CDR3 DNA: TGTGCCACCAATCAGTATAGCAATCAGCCCCAGCATTTT.

V and J are TRBV18 and TRBJ1-2, with 7 bases fitting TRBD1. This CDR3 is built from 13 residues. V lost 6 bases and J lost 3; bases outside the gene matches: 4. CDR1 and CDR2 from the germline V gene are KGHSH and LQKENI. The DNA for the CDR3 is TGTGCCAGCTCTCATGACAGGGACTATGGCTACACCTTC. Amino acids: CASSHDRDYGYTF.

This clone is a singleton in its sample. The chain joins TRBV18 to TRBJ2-1, with D perhaps matching TRBD2 (6 bases). V lost 3 bases, J lost 3 bases, and 9 bases lay in between. Germline V CDR1 and CDR2: KGHSH, LQKENI. The CDR3 runs 14 residues. The CDR3 reads CASSPGTDYNEQFF. CDR3 in DNA: TGTGCCAGCTCACCTGGGACTGACTACAATGAGCAGTTCTTC.

This chain joins TRBV7-2 and TRBJ1-2; D is unresolved. CDR3 size: 15 residues. The V gene's germline CDR1 is SGHTA and CDR2 FQGNSA. Deletions cut 5 bases from V and 2 bases from J, with 15 bases between. As DNA, the CDR3 is TGTGCCAGCAGCCCCCGAGAGGCACTCAACTATGGCTACACCTTC. Its translation is CASSPREALNYGYTF.

In this sample, this clone turned up once. The V and J genes are TRBV15 and TRBJ1-6; 9 bases match TRBD1. Germline CDR1 reads LNHNV; CDR2 reads YYDKDF (reference sequence). Losses at the gene ends were 4 bases for V and 7 bases for J; bases not matched to a gene: 2. This CDR3 region has 14 residues. In DNA form, the CDR3 reads TGTGCCACCAGCATACAGGGGGCAAATTCACCCCTCCACTTT. Translation: CATSIQGANSPLHF. Drawing the rest from reference TRBV15 and TRBJ1-6, the complete variable domain is DAMVIQNPRYQVTQFGKPVTLSCSQTLNHNVMYWYQQKSSQAPKLLFHYYDKDFNNEADTPDNFQSRRPNTSFCFLDIRSPGLGDTAMYLCATSIQGANSPLHFGNGTRLTVT.

This clone appeared a few times. The chain employs TRBV2 and TRBJ1-2, with no clear D. The CDR3 sequence is 14 residues long. The germline V gene has CDR1 SNHLY and CDR2 FYNNEI. V was clipped by 6 bases and J by 7 bases, with 18 bases between them. The CDR3 DNA is TGTGCCAGCAGGGTTGAAGTTGTTTGGTCTGGCTACACCTTC. Its translation: CASRVEVVWSGYTF.

The CDR3 is CASSPTTREAFF. In DNA form, the CDR3 reads TGTGCCAGCAGCCCCACGACCCGTGAGGCTTTCTTT. The chain is built from TRBV6-2 or TRBV6-3 and TRBJ1-1; D is unresolved. This CDR3 has 12 residues. V was cut by 6 bases and J by 11 bases, with 16 bases left in between. Germline loops: CDR1 MNHEY, CDR2 SVGEGT.

This chain uses TRBV6-4 with TRBJ2-3; D is tentatively TRBD1 or TRBD2 (7 bases each). The CDR3 is made up of 16 amino acids. V was pared by 5 bases and J by 1 base, with 16 bases between. Germline assignment: CDR1 MRHNA and CDR2 SNTAGT. This CDR3 reads CASSKGASGGTDTQYF. The DNA of the CDR3 is TGTGCCAGCAGTAAGGGGGCTAGCGGTGGCACAGATACGCAGTATTTT.

This chain uses TRBV28 with TRBJ2-5; 12 bases are shared with TRBD2. V lost 2 bases, J lost 5 bases, and 9 bases stayed unmatched. The CDR3 totals 17 residues. CDR1 is MDHEN, CDR2 SYDVKM, per germline. The chain's CDR3 is CASSLGLTSGSGETQYF. The DNA for the CDR3 is TGTGCCAGCAGTTTAGGGCTGACTAGCGGGAGCGGGGAGACCCAGTACTTC.

This chain links TRBV6-2 or TRBV6-3 with TRBJ1-1, with D maybe TRBD1 (5 bases). CDR1 and CDR2 (germline): MNHEY, SVGEGT. With 5 bases removed from V and 5 bases from J, the gap between germline ends came to 12 bases. The CDR3 spans 13 residues. DNA for the CDR3: TGTGCCAGCAGTGCCCGGACACGGACTGAAGCTTTCTTT. This codes for CASSARTRTEAFF.

This chain uses TRBV28 with TRBJ1-3, with a tentative D call TRBD1 (6 bases). This CDR3 comprises 15 residues. V lost 6 bases and J lost 0, with 12 bases in between. Germline V gene lookup returns CDR1 MDHEN and CDR2 SYDVKM. CDR3 nucleotides: TGTGCCAGCAGCTCCGGACAGAACTCTGGAAACACCATATATTTT. Translation: CASSSGQNSGNTIYF. The full variable domain, rest sourced from reference TRBV28 and TRBJ1-3, is DVKVTQSSRYLVKRTGEKVFLECVQDMDHENMFWYRQDPGLGLRLIYFSYDVKMKEKGDIPEGYSVSREKKERFSLILESASTNQTSMYLCASSSGQNSGNTIYFGEGSWLTVV.

The rearrangement uses TRBV27 and TRBJ1-5; D is unresolved. Between the trimmed V and J ends, which lost 3 bases and 4 bases, there was a span of 10 bases. The CDR3 is 14 residues long. Germline values: CDR1 MNHEY, CDR2 SMNVEV (reference sequence). DNA of the CDR3: TGTGCCAGCAGTTTCGCACAGCCAAATCAGCCCCAGCATTTT. Amino acid sequence: CASSFAQPNQPQHF.

The V call is TRBV12-5, the J call TRBJ1-2; TRBD1 matches 7 bases. V was pared by 3 bases and J by 4 bases, with 5 bases of the junction left unmatched. There are 14 residues in the CDR3. Per the germline V gene, CDR1 is LGHNT and CDR2 is FRNRAP. The CDR3 here is CASGFEGARYGYTF. The CDR3 DNA reads TGTGCTAGTGGTTTTGAGGGGGCGCGCTATGGCTACACCTTC.

CDR3 in amino acids: CSVEGGTGEAYEQYF. The CDR3, as DNA: TGCAGCGTTGAGGGAGGCACAGGGGAAGCCTACGAGCAGTACTTC. The chain combines TRBV29-1 with TRBJ2-7, with TRBD1 as a possible D gene (7 bases). CDR3 length: 15 amino acids. V gave up 3 bases and J gave up 2 bases, with 17 bases separating them. The germline CDR1 and CDR2 sequences are SQVTM and ANQGSEA.

The chain links TRBV5-1 to TRBJ2-1; 7 bases are a match to TRBD2. V gave up 4 bases and J gave up 3 bases; unmatched junction bases: 4. Germline V gene sequence: CDR1 SGHRS, CDR2 YFSETQ. This CDR3 is 14 amino acids long. CDR3 DNA sequence: TGCGCCAGCAGCGAGACTAGCAGCTACAATGAGCAGTTCTTC. This translates into CASSETSSYNEQFF.

The chain combines TRBV10-3 with TRBJ1-2; D gene unclear. Germline CDR1 is ENHRY and CDR2 is SYGVKD. This CDR3 spans 13 amino acids. V dropped 2 bases and J dropped 3 bases, with 7 bases sitting between them. The CDR3 protein is CAISEEGDYGYTF. CDR3 nucleotides: TGTGCCATCAGTGAGGAGGGAGACTATGGCTACACCTTC.

This chain joins TRBV30 and TRBJ2-3, with 11 bases identical to TRBD2. V was clipped by 0 bases and J by 2 bases; unmatched bases: 7. Germline lookup yields CDR1 GTSNPN and CDR2 SVGIG (reference sequence). The CDR3 spans 17 residues. The CDR3 protein is CAWSVHGTSGYTDTQYF. Here the CDR3 DNA reads TGTGCCTGGAGTGTTCATGGGACTAGCGGCTACACAGATACGCAGTATTTT.

The chain joins TRBV5-4 to TRBJ2-1; D gene unclear. With 0 bases removed from V and 7 bases from J, the gap between germline ends came to 8 bases. Germline CDR1 is SGHNT and CDR2 is YYREEE (reference sequence). The length of the CDR3 is 13 residues. CDR3 sequence reads: CASSLGPQNEQFF. CDR3 nucleotide sequence: TGTGCCAGCAGCTTGGGACCGCAGAATGAGCAGTTCTTC.

This sequence joins TRBV29-1 and TRBJ2-7; D is unresolved. The CDR3 is 12 amino acids. Trimming took 4 bases from V and 3 from J, leaving 10 bases between them. Germline V gene lookup returns CDR1 SQVTM and CDR2 ANQGSEA. Here the CDR3 DNA reads TGCAGCGTTGGTTCCGTTATCTACGAGCAGTACTTC. Its translation is CSVGSVIYEQYF.

Comments on this clone: A junction end diverges from the germline sequence, so it may reflect a read error. This rearrangement joins TRBV3-1 (or the pseudogene TRBV3-2) to TRBJ1-1; D is ambiguous. This CDR3 has 12 residues. Germline lookup yields CDR1 LGHDT and CDR2 YNNKEL (reference sequence). CDR3 sequence reads: CASSPGERLVVF. The CDR3 DNA follows: TGTGCCAGCAGCCCTGGTGAGCGCCTAGTCGTCTTT.

The chain couples TRBV6-5 to TRBJ1-4, with TRBD1 as a possible D gene (5 bases). V shed 2 bases and J shed 7 bases, with 11 bases lying between them. This CDR3 contains 14 residues. The V gene's germline CDR1 is MNHEY and CDR2 SVGAGI. In nucleotides, the CDR3 is TGTGCCAGCAGTTACAGGGGCACAGGTGAAAAACTGTTTTTT. Translating gives CASSYRGTGEKLFF.

This clone is a singleton in its sample. The chain couples TRBV9 to TRBJ1-3, with unresolved D. Germline CDR1 SGDLS, CDR2 YYNGEE. The CDR3 consists of 12 residues. The V end lost 0 bases, the J end lost 7 bases, and 5 bases lay between the germline ends. CDR3 protein: CASSVGRNTIYF. Here the CDR3 DNA reads TGTGCCAGCAGCGTAGGGCGGAACACCATATATTTT.

The V call is TRBV5-6, the J call TRBJ1-2, with 7 bases fitting TRBD1. V was clipped by 4 bases and J by 10 bases; unmatched bases: 10. From germline, CDR1 is SGHDT and CDR2 YYEEEE. The CDR3 totals 13 residues. The CDR3 sequence is CASSASGQNLYTF. The CDR3 region has the DNA TGTGCCAGCAGCGCCTCGGGACAGAATCTCTACACCTTC.

CDR3 sequence reads: CASSLALGRPQFYTEAFF. The CDR3 DNA follows: TGTGCCAGCAGCTTAGCGCTCGGCAGGCCACAGTTTTACACTGAAGCTTTCTTT. V and J are TRBV7-8 and TRBJ1-1; D call uncertain. The CDR3 sequence is 18 residues long. Germline loops: CDR1 SGHVS, CDR2 FQNEAQ. V shed 0 bases and J shed 3 bases, with 20 bases lying between them.

V gene TRBV27 combines with J gene TRBJ1-5; perhaps TRBD1 as D (5 bases). CDR1 is MNHEY and CDR2 is SMNVEV in the germline V gene (reference sequence). The germline V and J ends were trimmed by 6 bases and 5 bases, with 11 bases remaining between them. This CDR3 comprises 13 residues. CDR3 sequence reads: CASSPARDQPQHF. Here the CDR3 DNA reads TGTGCCAGCAGCCCGGCCAGGGATCAGCCCCAGCATTTT.

The chain combines TRBV7-2 with TRBJ1-1; possible D gene TRBD1, 6 bases. The CDR3 is 14 residues long. CDR1 and CDR2 from the germline V gene are SGHTA and FQGNSA. The V gene lost 7 bases and the J gene lost 4 bases, with 16 bases spanning the gap. In DNA, the CDR3 is TGTGCCAGCAACCTAGGGGGGGCGGGCACTGAAGCTTTCTTT. Protein product: CASNLGGAGTEAFF. The full variable domain, rest sourced from reference TRBV7-2 and TRBJ1-1, is GAGVSQSPSNKVTEKGKDVELRCDPISGHTALYWYRQSLGQGLEFLIYFQGNSAPDKSGLPSDRFSAERTGGSVSTLTIQRTQQEDSAVYLCASNLGGAGTEAFFGQGTRLTVV.

V and J are TRBV20-1 and TRBJ1-1; D remains unclear. The CDR3 covers 11 residues. V lost 3 bases, J lost 7 bases, and 9 bases lay in between. Germline CDR1 DFQATT, CDR2 SNEGSKA (reference sequence). In nucleotides, the CDR3 is TGCAGTGCTAGGGTAGGTTATGAAGCTTTCTTT. As protein: CSARVGYEAFF.

The chain carries TRBV10-3 and TRBJ1-6, with 7 bases lining up with TRBD1. Germline V gene lookup returns CDR1 ENHRY and CDR2 SYGVKD. The CDR3 totals 15 residues. The V segment lost 3 bases and the J segment 8 bases; nucleotides outside the gene matches: 7. The CDR3 DNA sequence: TGTGCCATCAGTGATATGGAGACAGGGTATTCACCCCTCCACTTT. Protein: CAISDMETGYSPLHF.

This sequence joins TRBV11-1 and TRBJ2-5; D uncertain. This CDR3 region has 14 residues. Germline V gene sequence: CDR1 SGHAT, CDR2 FQDESV (reference sequence). Trimming removed 5 bases from V and 4 bases from J, with 14 bases in between. The CDR3 spells CASSPPGVGETQYF. In DNA form, the CDR3 reads TGTGCCAGCAGCCCGCCAGGAGTAGGAGAGACCCAGTACTTC.

This clone was counted a few times. The V and J genes are TRBV9 and TRBJ1-1; a weak D match, TRBD1 (6 bases). Germline assignment: CDR1 SGDLS and CDR2 YYNGEE. CDR3 length: 16 residues. The V gene lost 3 bases and the J gene lost 3 bases, with 18 bases spanning the gap. The CDR3 reads CASSGMPQGYYTEAFF. In nucleotides, the CDR3 is TGTGCCAGCAGCGGAATGCCACAGGGTTATTACACTGAAGCTTTCTTT.

The table lists this clone with a count of one. The chain is built from TRBV5-1 and TRBJ1-4, with a weak D call TRBD1 (5 bases). The length of the CDR3 is 17 residues. Germline V gene data show CDR1 as SGHRS and CDR2 as YFSETQ. V shed 0 bases and J shed 8 bases, with 20 bases lying between them. CDR3 nucleotide sequence: TGCGCCAGCAGCTTGGCACAGGAGTCTCAGACACCAGAAAAACTGTTTTTT. This codes for CASSLAQESQTPEKLFF.